This T cell receptor beta chain came from a study of brain T cells in children with intractable seizures. Some clones are missing from TCRdb's copy, which holds only in-frame ones; the method was immunoSEQ multiplex PCR. This sample has under 400,000 clones; nearly 95% occur once, and the top ten carry 5.7%. Time point here: blood from clinic visit 5 months post-surgery; TSC patient then seizure free. The CDR3 covers 16 residues. CDR1 MNHEY and CDR2 SMNVEV come from the germline V gene (reference sequence). Unmatched junction bases numbered 7, after V lost 6 bases and J lost 1 base. This clone was seen a few times.

This specimen consisted of peripheral blood, obtained 4 to 5 months after surgery. The chain carries TRBV27 and TRBJ1-1; 11 bases map to TRBD1. The TCR comes from a boy in the first two years of life with tuberous sclerosis and intractable seizures. This CDR3 is CASSPGQGAWNTEAFF. The CDR3 nucleotides are TGTGCCAGCAGCCCCGGACAGGGGGCTTGGAACACTGAAGCTTTCTTT.